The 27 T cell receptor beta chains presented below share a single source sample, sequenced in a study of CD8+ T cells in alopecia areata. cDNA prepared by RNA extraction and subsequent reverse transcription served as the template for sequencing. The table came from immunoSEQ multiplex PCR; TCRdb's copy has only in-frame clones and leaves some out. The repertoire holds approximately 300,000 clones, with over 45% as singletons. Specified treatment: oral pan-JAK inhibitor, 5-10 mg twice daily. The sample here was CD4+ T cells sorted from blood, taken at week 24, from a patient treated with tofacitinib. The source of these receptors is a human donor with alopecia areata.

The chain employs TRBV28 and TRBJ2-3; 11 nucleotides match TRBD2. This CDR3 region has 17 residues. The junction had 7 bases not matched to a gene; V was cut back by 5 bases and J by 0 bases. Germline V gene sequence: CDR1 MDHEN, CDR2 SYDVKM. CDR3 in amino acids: CASSASSGGASTDTQYF. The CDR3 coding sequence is TGTGCCAGCAGTGCCAGTAGCGGGGGGGCTAGCACAGATACGCAGTATTTT. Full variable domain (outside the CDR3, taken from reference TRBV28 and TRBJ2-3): DVKVTQSSRYLVKRTGEKVFLECVQDMDHENMFWYRQDPGLGLRLIYFSYDVKMKEKGDIPEGYSVSREKKERFSLILESASTNQTSMYLCASSASSGGASTDTQYFGPGTRLTVL.

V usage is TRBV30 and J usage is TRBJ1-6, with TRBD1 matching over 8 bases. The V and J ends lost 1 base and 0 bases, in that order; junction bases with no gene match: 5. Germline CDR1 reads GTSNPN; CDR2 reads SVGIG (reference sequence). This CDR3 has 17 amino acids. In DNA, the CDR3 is TGTGCCTGGAGTGGGACAGGGCACAGCTCCTATAATTCACCCCTCCACTTT. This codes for CAWSGTGHSSYNSPLHF.

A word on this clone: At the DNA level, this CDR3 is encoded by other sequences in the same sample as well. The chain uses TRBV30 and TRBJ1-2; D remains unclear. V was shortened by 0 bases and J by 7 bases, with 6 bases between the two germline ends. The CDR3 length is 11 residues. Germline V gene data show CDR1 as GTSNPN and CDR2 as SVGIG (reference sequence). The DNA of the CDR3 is TGTGCCTGGAGTGTCGGAGGTGGCTACACCTTC. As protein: CAWSVGGGYTF.

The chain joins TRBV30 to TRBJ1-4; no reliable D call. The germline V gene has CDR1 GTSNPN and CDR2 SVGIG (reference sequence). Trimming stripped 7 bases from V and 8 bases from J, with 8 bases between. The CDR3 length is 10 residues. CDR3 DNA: TGTGCCTTCGGTCGCGAAAAACTGTTTTTT. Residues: CAFGREKLFF. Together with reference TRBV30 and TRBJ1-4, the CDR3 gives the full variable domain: SQTIHQWPATLVQPVGSPLSLECTVEGTSNPNLYWYRQAAGRGLQLLFYSVGIGQISSEVPQNLSASRPQDRQFILSSKKLLLSDSGFYLCAFGREKLFFGSGTQLSVL.

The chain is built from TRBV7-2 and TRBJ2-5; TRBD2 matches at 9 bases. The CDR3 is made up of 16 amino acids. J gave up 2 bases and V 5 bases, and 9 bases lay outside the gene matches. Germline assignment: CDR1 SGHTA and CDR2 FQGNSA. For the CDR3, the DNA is TGTGCCAGCAGCCCCTTTCGACTAGCGGCGCAAGAGACCCAGTACTTC. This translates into CASSPFRLAAQETQYF.

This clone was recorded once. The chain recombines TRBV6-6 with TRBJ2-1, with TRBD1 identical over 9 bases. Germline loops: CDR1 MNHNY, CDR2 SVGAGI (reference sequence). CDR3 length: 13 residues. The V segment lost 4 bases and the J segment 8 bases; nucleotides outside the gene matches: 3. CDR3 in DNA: TGTGCCAGCAGTTCACAGGGGGCCTATGAGCAGTTCTTC. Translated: CASSSQGAYEQFF.

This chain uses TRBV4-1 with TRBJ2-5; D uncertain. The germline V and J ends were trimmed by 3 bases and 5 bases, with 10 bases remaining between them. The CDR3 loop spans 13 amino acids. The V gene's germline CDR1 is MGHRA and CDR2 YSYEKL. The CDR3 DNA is TGCGCCAGCAGCCAGGCCCCTACCGAGACCCAGTACTTC. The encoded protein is CASSQAPTETQYF.

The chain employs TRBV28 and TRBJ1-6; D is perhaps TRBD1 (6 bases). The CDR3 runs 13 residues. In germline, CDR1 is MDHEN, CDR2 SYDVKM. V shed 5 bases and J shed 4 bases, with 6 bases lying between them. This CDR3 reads CASSQGYNSPLHF. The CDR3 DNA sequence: TGTGCCAGCAGTCAGGGGTATAATTCACCCCTCCACTTT.

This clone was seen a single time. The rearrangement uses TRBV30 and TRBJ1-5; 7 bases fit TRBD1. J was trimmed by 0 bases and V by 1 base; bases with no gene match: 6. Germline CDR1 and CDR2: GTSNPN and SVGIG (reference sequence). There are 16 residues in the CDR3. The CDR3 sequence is CAWSDGDSPSNQPQHF. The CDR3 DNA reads TGTGCCTGGAGTGACGGGGACAGTCCTAGCAATCAGCCCCAGCATTTT.

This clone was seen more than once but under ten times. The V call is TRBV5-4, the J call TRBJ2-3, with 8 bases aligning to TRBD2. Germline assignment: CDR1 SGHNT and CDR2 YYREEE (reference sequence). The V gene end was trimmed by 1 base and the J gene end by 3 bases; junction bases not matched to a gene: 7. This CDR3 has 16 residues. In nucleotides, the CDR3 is TGTGCCAGCAGCTTGACGACTAGCGCGGGGACAGATACGCAGTATTTT. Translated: CASSLTTSAGTDTQYF.

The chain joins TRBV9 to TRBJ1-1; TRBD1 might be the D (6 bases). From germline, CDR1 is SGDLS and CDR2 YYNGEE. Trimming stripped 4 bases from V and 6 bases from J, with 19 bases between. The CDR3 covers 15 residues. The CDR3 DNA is TGTGCCAGCAGCCCCTCCCTAGGGGGTTGGTCTGAAGCTTTCTTT. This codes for CASSPSLGGWSEAFF.

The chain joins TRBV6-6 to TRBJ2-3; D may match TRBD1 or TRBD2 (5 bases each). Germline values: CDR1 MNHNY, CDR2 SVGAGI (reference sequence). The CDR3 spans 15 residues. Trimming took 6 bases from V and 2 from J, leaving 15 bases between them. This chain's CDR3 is CASRAAGRDTDTQYF. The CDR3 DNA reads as TGTGCCAGCAGGGCCGCGGGCAGGGACACAGATACGCAGTATTTT.

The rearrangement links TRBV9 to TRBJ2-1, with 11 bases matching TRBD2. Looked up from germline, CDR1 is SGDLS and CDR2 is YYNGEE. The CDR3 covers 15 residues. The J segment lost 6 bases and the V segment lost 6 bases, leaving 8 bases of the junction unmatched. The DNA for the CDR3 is TGTGCCAGCACCAGTAGCGGGGGGGCCATCAATGAGCAGTTCTTC. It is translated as CASTSSGGAINEQFF.

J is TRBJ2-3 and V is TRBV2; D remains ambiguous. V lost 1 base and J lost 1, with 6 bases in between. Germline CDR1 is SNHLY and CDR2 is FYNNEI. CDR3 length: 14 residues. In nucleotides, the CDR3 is TGTGCCAGCAGTGAAGGCCTAGGCACAGATACGCAGTATTTT. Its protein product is CASSEGLGTDTQYF.

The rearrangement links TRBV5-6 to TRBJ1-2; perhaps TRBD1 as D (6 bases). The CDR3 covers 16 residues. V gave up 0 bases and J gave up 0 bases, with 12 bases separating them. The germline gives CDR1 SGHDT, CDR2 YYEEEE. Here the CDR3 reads CASSLGPQGPNYGYTF. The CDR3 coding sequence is TGTGCCAGCAGCTTGGGACCCCAGGGGCCTAACTATGGCTACACCTTC.

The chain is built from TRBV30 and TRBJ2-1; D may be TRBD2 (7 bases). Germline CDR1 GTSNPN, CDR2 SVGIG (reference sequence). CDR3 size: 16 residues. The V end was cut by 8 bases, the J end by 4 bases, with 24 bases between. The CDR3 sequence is CAPTRIPGGYYNEQFF. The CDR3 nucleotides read TGTGCCCCCACCCGGATCCCGGGGGGCTATTACAATGAGCAGTTCTTC.

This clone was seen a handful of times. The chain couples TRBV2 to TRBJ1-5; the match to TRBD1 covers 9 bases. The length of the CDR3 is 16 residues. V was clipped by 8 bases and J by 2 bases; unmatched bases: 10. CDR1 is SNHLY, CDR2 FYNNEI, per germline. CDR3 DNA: TGTGCCAGCGGGGGGACAGGGTCTTCCGGCAATCAGCCCCAGCATTTT. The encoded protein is CASGGTGSSGNQPQHF.

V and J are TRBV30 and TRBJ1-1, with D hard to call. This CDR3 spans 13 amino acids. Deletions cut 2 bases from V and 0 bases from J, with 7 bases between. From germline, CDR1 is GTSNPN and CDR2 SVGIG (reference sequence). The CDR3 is CAWSLHMNTEAFF. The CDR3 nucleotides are TGTGCCTGGAGTTTACATATGAACACTGAAGCTTTCTTT.

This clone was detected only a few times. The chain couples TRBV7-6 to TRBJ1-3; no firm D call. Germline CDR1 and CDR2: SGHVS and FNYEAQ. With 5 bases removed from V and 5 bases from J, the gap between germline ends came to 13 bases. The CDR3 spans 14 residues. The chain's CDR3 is CASSPGGWRNTIYF. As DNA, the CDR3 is TGTGCCAGCAGCCCCGGAGGATGGCGAAACACCATATATTTT.

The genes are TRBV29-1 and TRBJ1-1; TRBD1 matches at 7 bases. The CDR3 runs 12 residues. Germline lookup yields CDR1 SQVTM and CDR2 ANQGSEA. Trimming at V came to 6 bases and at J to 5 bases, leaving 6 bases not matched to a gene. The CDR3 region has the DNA TGCAGCGTGCGGACAGGATTAACTGAAGCTTTCTTT. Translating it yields CSVRTGLTEAFF. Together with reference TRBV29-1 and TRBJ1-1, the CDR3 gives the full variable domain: SAVISQKPSRDICQRGTSLTIQCQVDSQVTMMFWYRQQPGQSLTLIATANQGSEATYESGFVIDKFPISRPNLTFSTLTVSNMSPEDSSIYLCSVRTGLTEAFFGQGTRLTVV.

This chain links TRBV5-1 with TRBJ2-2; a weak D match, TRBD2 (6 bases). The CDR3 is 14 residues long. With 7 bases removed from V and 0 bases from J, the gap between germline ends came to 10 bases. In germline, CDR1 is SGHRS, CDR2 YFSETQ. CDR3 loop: CASGVAANTGELFF. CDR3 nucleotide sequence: TGCGCCAGCGGGGTAGCGGCGAACACCGGGGAGCTGTTTTTT.

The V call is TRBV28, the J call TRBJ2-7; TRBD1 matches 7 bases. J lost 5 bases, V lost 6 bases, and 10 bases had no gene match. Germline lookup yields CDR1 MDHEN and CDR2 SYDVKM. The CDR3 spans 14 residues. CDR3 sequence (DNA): TGTGCCAGCAGCCCCTCGACAGGGCTCCACGAGCAGTACTTC. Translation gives CASSPSTGLHEQYF.

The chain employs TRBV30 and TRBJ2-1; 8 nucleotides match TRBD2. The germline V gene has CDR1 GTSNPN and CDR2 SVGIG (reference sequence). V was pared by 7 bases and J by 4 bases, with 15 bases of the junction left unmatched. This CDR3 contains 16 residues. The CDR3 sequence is CASRDSGADSYNEQFF. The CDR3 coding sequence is TGTGCCTCCAGGGATAGCGGGGCTGATTCGTACAATGAGCAGTTCTTC.

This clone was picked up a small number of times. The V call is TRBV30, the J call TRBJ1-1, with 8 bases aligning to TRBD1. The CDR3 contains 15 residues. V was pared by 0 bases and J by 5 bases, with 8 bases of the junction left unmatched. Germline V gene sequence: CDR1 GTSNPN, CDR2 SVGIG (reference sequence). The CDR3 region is CAWSVQGERWTEAFF. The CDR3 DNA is TGTGCCTGGAGTGTACAGGGGGAAAGGTGGACTGAAGCTTTCTTT.

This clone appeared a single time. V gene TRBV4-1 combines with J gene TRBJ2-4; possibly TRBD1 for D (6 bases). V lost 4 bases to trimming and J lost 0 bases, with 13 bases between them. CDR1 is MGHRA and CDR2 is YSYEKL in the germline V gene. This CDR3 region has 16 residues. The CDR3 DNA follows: TGCGCCAGCAGCCGTCCCACAGGGCTAGCCAAAAACATTCAGTACTTC. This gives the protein CASSRPTGLAKNIQYF.

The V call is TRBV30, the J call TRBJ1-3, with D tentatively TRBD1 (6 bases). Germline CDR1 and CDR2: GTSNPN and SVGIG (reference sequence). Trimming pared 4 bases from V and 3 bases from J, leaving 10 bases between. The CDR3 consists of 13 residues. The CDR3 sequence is CAWTQGLGNTIYF. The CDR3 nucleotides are TGTGCCTGGACTCAGGGGCTTGGAAACACCATATATTTT.

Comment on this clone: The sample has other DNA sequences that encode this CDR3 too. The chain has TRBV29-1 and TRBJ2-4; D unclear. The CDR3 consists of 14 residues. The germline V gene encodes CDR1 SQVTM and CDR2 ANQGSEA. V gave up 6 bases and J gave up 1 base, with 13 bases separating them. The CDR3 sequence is CSVEQRLAKNIQYF. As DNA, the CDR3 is TGCAGCGTAGAACAACGACTGGCCAAAAACATTCAGTACTTC.